These T cell receptor beta chains were read from a single sample in a study of blood T cell repertoires in COVID-19. The table came from immunoSEQ multiplex PCR; TCRdb's copy has only in-frame clones and leaves some out. The sample contains more than 130,000 clones, roughly 80% of which appear only once. The sequenced material came from peripheral blood. The receptors shown here come from a woman older than 75 in a cohort sampled during active or convalescent COVID-19. The CDR3 runs from the conserved cysteine through the conserved F or W. Fields, in order: clone size, CDR3 length, D gene, J gene, V gene, CDR3 protein, CDR3 DNA. D genes are given only for firm matches. The size entry is marked missing in some rows and otherwise reads once, few, many or a size class.

- 16 TRBD1 TRBJ1-6 TRBV7-2 CASSLSQPGQGLPLHF TGTGCCAGCAGCTTATCCCAACCGGGACAGGGATTGCCCCTCCACTTT
- 15 - TRBJ2-3 TRBV5-4 CASSLGQISTDTQYF TGTGCCAGCAGCTTGGGTCAGATTAGCACAGATACGCAGTATTTT
- 19 TRBD2 TRBJ2-3 TRBV7-9 CAQQAYGWTSGGRADTQYF TGTGCCCAGCAAGCTTATGGTTGGACTAGCGGGGGAAGAGCAGATACGCAGTATTTT
- 20 TRBD2 TRBJ2-3 TRBV9 CASSAPPTSGGPRGTDTQYF TGTGCCAGCAGCGCCCCCCCAACTAGCGGGGGGCCCCGGGGCACAGATACGCAGTATTTT
- 14 - TRBJ2-1 TRBV3-1/TRBV3-2 CASSLLPRDNEQFF TGTGCCAGCAGCCTACTCCCCAGGGACAATGAGCAGTTCTTC
- 17 - TRBJ1-3 TRBV5-1 CASSLGPLGAAGNTIYF TGCGCCAGCAGCTTGGGCCCGTTGGGGGCGGCGGGAAACACCATATATTTT
- 16 - TRBJ2-3 TRBV7-2 CASSNPRGGSTDTQYF TGTGCCAGCAGCAACCCCCGTGGGGGGAGCACAGATACGCAGTATTTT
- 14 TRBD1 TRBJ1-1 TRBV2 CASRVSGQGGGAFF TGTGCCAGCAGGGTCTCGGGACAGGGCGGCGGGGCTTTCTTT
- 15 TRBD2 TRBJ2-1 TRBV7-7 CASSFQASGGARQFF TGTGCCAGCAGCTTTCAGGCTAGCGGGGGGGCACGGCAGTTCTTC
- 18 TRBD2 TRBJ2-4 TRBV2 CASSGERGGTRAKNIQYF TGTGCCAGCAGTGGCGAGCGGGGGGGAACTAGGGCCAAAAACATTCAGTACTTC
- 17 - TRBJ2-1 TRBV21-1 CASSTPQRTGGYNEQFF TGTGCCAGCAGCACCCCCCAACGGACAGGGGGCTACAATGAGCAGTTCTTC
- 14 - TRBJ2-7 TRBV18 CASSPDLIGYEQYF TGTGCCAGCTCACCCGACTTAATCGGCTACGAGCAGTACTTC
- 17 - TRBJ1-2 TRBV27 CASSSYLDSRHPSGYTF TGTGCCAGCAGTTCCTACCTCGACAGTCGACACCCCTCCGGCTACACCTTC
- 15 - TRBJ1-2 TRBV24-1 CATSDGAARNYGYTF TGTGCCACCAGTGATGGGGCTGCGCGTAACTATGGCTACACCTTC
- 11 - TRBJ1-1 TRBV6-5 CASREYTEAFF TGTGCCAGCAGGGAGTACACTGAAGCTTTCTTT
- 18 TRBD2 TRBJ2-1 TRBV19 CASSTTSGGVLAYNEQFF TGTGCCAGTAGTACGACTAGCGGGGGGGTCCTTGCCTACAATGAGCAGTTCTTC
- 15 - TRBJ1-2 TRBV4-2 CASSQDLADHYGYTF TGTGCCAGCAGCCAAGATTTAGCGGATCACTATGGCTACACCTTC
few 13 - TRBJ1-1 TRBV29-1 CSARHGAGTEAFF TGCAGCGCAAGACATGGGGCTGGCACTGAAGCTTTCTTT
- 15 TRBD1 TRBJ1-1 TRBV6-5 CASNRGDTLGTEAFF TGTGCCAGTAACAGGGGGGATACACTAGGGACTGAAGCTTTCTTT
- 14 TRBD1 TRBJ1-5 TRBV6-4 CASNLQGAHQPQHF TGTGCCAGCAACCTACAGGGGGCGCATCAGCCCCAGCATTTT
once 18 TRBD2 TRBJ2-3 TRBV7-2 CASIPTAGGRFSTDTQYF TGTGCCAGCATACCGACCGCGGGGGGGCGGTTTAGCACAGATACGCAGTATTTT
- 14 - TRBJ1-1 TRBV7-8 CASSLDRGYTEAFF TGTGCCAGCAGCTTAGATCGGGGGTACACTGAAGCTTTCTTT
- 14 - TRBJ1-2 TRBV2 CASSEWGRDYGYTF TGTGCCAGCAGTGAATGGGGGCGAGACTATGGCTACACCTTC
- 15 - TRBJ1-5 TRBV5-6 CASSLGLYSNQPQHF TGTGCCAGCAGCTTGGGGCTTTATAGCAATCAGCCCCAGCATTTT
few 19 - TRBJ1-5 TRBV7-3 CASSSSPLRQFNSNQPQHF TGTGCCAGCAGCTCCTCCCCTCTTCGACAGTTTAATAGCAATCAGCCCCAGCATTTT
few 15 - TRBJ1-3 TRBV1 CTSSRRGGSGNTIYF TGCACCAGCAGCCGGAGGGGGGGCTCTGGAAACACCATATATTTT
once 19 TRBD1 TRBJ2-7 TRBV24-1 CATSEYYRGHQYGRYEQYF TGTGCCACCAGTGAATATTACAGGGGCCATCAATATGGTCGCTACGAGCAGTACTTC
- 14 - TRBJ1-1 TRBV6-5 CASSYSRGNTEAFF TGTGCCAGCAGTTACTCTAGGGGAAACACTGAAGCTTTCTTT
- 13 - TRBJ2-3 TRBV25-1 CASSPRGRDTQYF TGTGCCAGCAGTCCCAGGGGACGGGATACGCAGTATTTT
- 15 TRBD1 TRBJ1-1 TRBV9 CASSVDGQGNTEAFF TGTGCCAGCAGCGTAGACGGACAGGGGAACACTGAAGCTTTCTTT
- 18 TRBD2 TRBJ2-2 TRBV11-3 CASSFPNTSGGNTGELFF TGTGCCAGCAGCTTCCCGAACACCTCGGGGGGGAACACCGGGGAGCTGTTTTTT
- 11 - TRBJ2-5 TRBV5-4 CASSGGETQYF TGTGCCAGCAGCGGGGGGGAGACCCAGTACTTC
once 15 - TRBJ2-3 TRBV7-2 CASSVDRNLPDTQYF TGTGCCAGCAGCGTCGACAGAAACCTTCCAGATACGCAGTATTTT
- 13 - TRBJ1-4 TRBV6-5 CASTARGNEKLFF TGTGCCAGCACTGCTCGGGGGAATGAAAAACTGTTTTTT
- 15 TRBD1 TRBJ2-5 TRBV24-1 CATSDPRDRGETQYF TGTGCCACCAGTGATCCCCGGGACAGGGGAGAGACCCAGTACTTC
- 14 - TRBJ1-1 TRBV9 CASNRDIGDTEAFF TGTGCCAGCAATCGTGACATAGGGGACACTGAAGCTTTCTTT
- 16 TRBD2 TRBJ2-1 TRBV7-2 CASSFGGLAGVNEQFF TGTGCCAGCAGCTTTGGGGGACTAGCGGGGGTGAATGAGCAGTTCTTC
- 12 - TRBJ1-2 TRBV5-5 CASSLYGDGYTF TGTGCCAGCAGCTTGTACGGGGATGGCTACACCTTC
- 16 TRBD2 TRBJ2-7 TRBV4-1 CASSQGLLAGGYEQYF TGCGCCAGCAGCCAAGGTCTCCTAGCGGGGGGGTACGAGCAGTACTTC
- 13 - TRBJ2-3 TRBV28 CASSAREADTQYF TGTGCCAGCAGCGCTAGAGAGGCAGATACGCAGTATTTT
- 13 - TRBJ2-7 TRBV2 CASRIGQPYEQYF TGTGCCAGCAGGATTGGACAGCCCTACGAGCAGTACTTC